The clone carrying this T cell receptor beta chain came up a few times. This record comes from a study of T-cell reconstitution after alpha-beta-depleted transplantation in children. Researchers prepared the TCRbeta library using unique molecular identifiers, the study reports. TCRdb processed the PCR reads anew with MiXCR; each CDR3 protein has one entry. The sample holds approximately 400,000 distinct CDR3 sequences; roughly a tenth are singletons and the top ten take roughly 5%. The ends lost 6 bases at V and 4 bases at J; junction bases unmatched: 8. Germline loops: CDR1 MGHRA, CDR2 YSYEKL. The CDR3 has 15 amino acids.

The material was PBMCs from the stem cell graft donor, obtained from the stem cell graft. The sequence was obtained from a human donor who donated a stem cell graft to a child with acute myeloid leukemia. V is TRBV4-1 and J is TRBJ2-1, with 8 bases matching TRBD2. The CDR3 bases are TGCGCCAGCAGACAACACGCGGGGGGTTACAATGAGCAGTTCTTC. Translation: CASRQHAGGYNEQFF.